This T cell receptor (beta chain) was obtained from a study of identical twins. Overall study results and limits: Modelling underestimated the level of out-of-frame TCR alpha sharing observed in monozygotic twins. For cord blood, abundant beta clonotypes had fewer insertions, unlike memory repertoires, which showed none. Twin pairs' shared out-of-frame alpha sequences were enriched in low generation probability.

It was template switching that added a universal primer site, and there were unique molecular identifiers on the cDNA. MiXCR, run by TCRdb on the 5' RACE reads, gives a single entry per CDR3 protein. The sample lists 250,000 to 300,000 distinct CDR3 sequences, approximately 8.6% occurring once. Many counts were recorded for this clonotype. Its antigen is not identified. These data also featured in a second study, about yellow fever vaccine responses in identical twins.

Sequencing was performed on CD8+ T cells sorted from blood. This receptor was obtained from a woman younger than 30 in good health.

CDR3 protein: CSARGQGAFTSGGPTDTQYF. Here the CDR3 DNA reads TGCAGTGCTAGAGGACAGGGGGCGTTTACTAGCGGGGGGCCAACAGATACGCAGTATTTT. The rearrangement joins TRBV20-1 to TRBJ2-3, with 12 bases matching TRBD2. V dropped 1 base and J dropped 3; count of bases not matched to a gene: 17. The CDR3 is made up of 20 amino acids. Germline V lookup: CDR1 DFQATT, CDR2 SNEGSKA (reference sequence).